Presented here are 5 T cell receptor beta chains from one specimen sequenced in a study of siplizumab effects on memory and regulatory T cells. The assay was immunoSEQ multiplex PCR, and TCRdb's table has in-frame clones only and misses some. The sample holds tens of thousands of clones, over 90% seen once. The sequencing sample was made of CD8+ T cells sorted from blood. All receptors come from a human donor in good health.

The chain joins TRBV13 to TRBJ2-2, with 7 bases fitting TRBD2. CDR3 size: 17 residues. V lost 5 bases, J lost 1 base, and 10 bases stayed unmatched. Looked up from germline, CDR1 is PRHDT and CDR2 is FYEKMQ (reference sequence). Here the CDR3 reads CASSPLSGGLNTGELFF. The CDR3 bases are TGTGCCAGCAGCCCCTTGTCGGGAGGATTGAACACCGGGGAGCTGTTTTTT. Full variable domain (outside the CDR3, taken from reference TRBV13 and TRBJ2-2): AAGVIQSPRHLIKEKRETATLKCYPIPRHDTVYWYQQGPGQDPQFLISFYEKMQSDKGSIPDRFSAQQFSDYHSELNMSSLELGDSALYFCASSPLSGGLNTGELFFGEGSRLTVL.

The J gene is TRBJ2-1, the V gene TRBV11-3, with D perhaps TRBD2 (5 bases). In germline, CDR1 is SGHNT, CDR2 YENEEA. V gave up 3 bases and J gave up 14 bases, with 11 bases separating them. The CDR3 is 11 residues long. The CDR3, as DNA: TGTGCCAGCAGCTTTAGCGATTCTAAGTTCTTC. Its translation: CASSFSDSKFF.

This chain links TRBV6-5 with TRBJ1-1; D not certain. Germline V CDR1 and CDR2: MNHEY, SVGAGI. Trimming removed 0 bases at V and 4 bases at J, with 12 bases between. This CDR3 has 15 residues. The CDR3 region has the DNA TGTGCCAGCAGTTACTCGTACAGTGTGGTCACTGAAGCTTTCTTT. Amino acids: CASSYSYSVVTEAFF.

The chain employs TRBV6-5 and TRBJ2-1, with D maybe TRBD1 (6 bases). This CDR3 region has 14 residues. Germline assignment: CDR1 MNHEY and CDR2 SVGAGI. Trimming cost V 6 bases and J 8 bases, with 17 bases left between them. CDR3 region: CASSQGVDSYEQFF. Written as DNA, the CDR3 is TGTGCCAGCAGCCAAGGGGTGGACAGTTATGAGCAGTTCTTC.

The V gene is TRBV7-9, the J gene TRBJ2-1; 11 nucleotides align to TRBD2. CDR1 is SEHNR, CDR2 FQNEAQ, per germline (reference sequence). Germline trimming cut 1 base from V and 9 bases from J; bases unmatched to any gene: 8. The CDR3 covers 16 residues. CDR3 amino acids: CASSLGGLAGGFEQFF. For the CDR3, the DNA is TGTGCCAGCAGCTTAGGGGGGCTAGCGGGAGGCTTTGAGCAGTTCTTC.